Given below is one TCR beta chain in context. Its antigen is currently unknown. These data belong to a study of yellow fever vaccine responses in identical twins. Whole-study results and caveats: Reported findings indicate that twins' vaccine T cell responses seemed partially convergent, partially personalized.

TCRdb ran MiXCR on the RT-PCR reads and lists one entry per CDR3 protein. The sample holds fewer than 6,000 distinct CDR3 sequences, approximately 65% seen once. This sequence originates from a woman aged 18-29 years who received the yellow fever vaccine. Sample: T cells from blood (PBMCs), unsorted or a sorted subset (not recorded which), taken before or after yellow fever vaccination (not recorded which).

The CDR3 reads CSVVRGSRMNTEAFF. Written as DNA, the CDR3 is TGCAGCGTTGTTAGGGGATCGAGGATGAACACTGAAGCTTTCTTT. This sequence joins TRBV29-1 and TRBJ1-1; possibly TRBD1 for D (5 bases). Germline CDR1 is SQVTM and CDR2 is ANQGSEA. V lost 4 bases and J lost 0, with 15 bases in between. This CDR3 is 15 amino acids long.